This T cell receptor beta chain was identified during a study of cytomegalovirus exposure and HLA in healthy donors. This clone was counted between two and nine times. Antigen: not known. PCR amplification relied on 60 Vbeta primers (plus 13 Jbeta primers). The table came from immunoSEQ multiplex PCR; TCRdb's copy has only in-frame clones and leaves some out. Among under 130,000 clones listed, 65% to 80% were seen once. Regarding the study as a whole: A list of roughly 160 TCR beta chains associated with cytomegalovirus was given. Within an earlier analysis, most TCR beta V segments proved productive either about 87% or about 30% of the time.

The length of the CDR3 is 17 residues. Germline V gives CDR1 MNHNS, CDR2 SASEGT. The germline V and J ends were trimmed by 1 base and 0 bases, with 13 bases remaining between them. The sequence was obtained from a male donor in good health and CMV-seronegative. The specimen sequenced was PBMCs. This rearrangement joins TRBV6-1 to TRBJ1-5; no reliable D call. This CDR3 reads CASSEVTLEYSNQPQHF. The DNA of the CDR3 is TGTGCCAGCAGTGAAGTGACTTTAGAATATAGCAATCAGCCCCAGCATTTT.